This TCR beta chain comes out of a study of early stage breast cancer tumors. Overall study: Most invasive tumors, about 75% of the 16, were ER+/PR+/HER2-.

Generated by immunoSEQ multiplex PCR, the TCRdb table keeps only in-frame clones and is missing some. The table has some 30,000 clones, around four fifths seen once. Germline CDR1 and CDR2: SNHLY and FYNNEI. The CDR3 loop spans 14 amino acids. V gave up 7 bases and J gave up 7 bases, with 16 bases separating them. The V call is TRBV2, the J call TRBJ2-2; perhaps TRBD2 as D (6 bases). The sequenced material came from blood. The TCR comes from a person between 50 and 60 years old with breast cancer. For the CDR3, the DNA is TGTGCCAGCAAGATGGCGGGGAGAGGCGGGGAGCTGTTTTTT. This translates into CASKMAGRGGELFF.